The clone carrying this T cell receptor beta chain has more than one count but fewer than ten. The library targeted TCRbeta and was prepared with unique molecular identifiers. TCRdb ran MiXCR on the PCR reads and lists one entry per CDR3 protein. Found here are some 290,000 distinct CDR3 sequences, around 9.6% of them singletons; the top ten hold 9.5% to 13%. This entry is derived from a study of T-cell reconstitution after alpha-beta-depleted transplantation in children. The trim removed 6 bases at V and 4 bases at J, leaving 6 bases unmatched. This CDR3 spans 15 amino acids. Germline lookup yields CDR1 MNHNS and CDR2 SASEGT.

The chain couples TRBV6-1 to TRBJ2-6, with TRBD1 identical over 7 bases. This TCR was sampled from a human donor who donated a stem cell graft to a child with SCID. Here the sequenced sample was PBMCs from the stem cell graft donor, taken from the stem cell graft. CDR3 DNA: TGTGCCAGCAGCGATACAGGGGCAGGGGCCAACGTCCTGACTTTC. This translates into CASSDTGAGANVLTF.